This TCR beta chain was identified in a study of T cells in Graves' hyperthyroidism and ophthalmopathy. Losses at the gene ends were 1 base for V and 6 bases for J; bases not matched to a gene: 7. The CDR3 spans 15 residues. The V gene's germline CDR1 is SGHVS and CDR2 FQNEAQ. This clonotype was recorded many times. The target antigen is unknown. The source material, RNA transcripts, was used to amplify TCR beta CDR3 regions. RT-PCR in the first round (using the HTBI primer set) targeted the TCR CDR3. TCRdb re-called the multiplex PCR reads with MiXCR, one entry per CDR3 protein. The sample carries about 560,000 distinct CDR3 sequences, roughly a sixth recorded once. The study, taken as a whole, reports: Ophthalmopathy prediction by the model preceded onset by a median roughly 6 months.

Any patient presenting with uncontrolled infection, other autoimmune disease, pregnancy or lactation was left out. The sequenced sample was blood. V is TRBV7-8 and J is TRBJ1-2, with TRBD1 identical over 8 bases. This TCR came from a woman younger than 35 with Graves' hyperthyroidism. DNA for the CDR3: TGTGCCAGCAGCTTAGGAGGACAGGGACGGAATGGCTACACCTTC. This translates into CASSLGGQGRNGYTF.